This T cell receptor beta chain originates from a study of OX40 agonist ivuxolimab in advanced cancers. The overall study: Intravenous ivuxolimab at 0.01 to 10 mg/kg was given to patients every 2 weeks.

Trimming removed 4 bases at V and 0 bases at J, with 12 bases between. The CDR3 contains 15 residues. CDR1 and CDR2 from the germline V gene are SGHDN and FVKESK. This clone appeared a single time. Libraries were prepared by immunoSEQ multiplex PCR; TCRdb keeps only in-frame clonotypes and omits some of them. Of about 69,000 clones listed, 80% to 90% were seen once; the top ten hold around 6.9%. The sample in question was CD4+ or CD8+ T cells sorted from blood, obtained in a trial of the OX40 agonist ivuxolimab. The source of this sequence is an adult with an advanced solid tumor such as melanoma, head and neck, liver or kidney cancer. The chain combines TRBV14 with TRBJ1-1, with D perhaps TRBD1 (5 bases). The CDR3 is CASSRQGLMNTEAFF. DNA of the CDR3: TGTGCCAGCAGCCGGCAGGGCCTTATGAACACTGAAGCTTTCTTT.